Listed below are T cell receptor beta chains from one sample, sequenced in a study of vaccination and CD4 T cells after COVID-19. The antigens of these receptors remain unknown. A single record per CDR3 protein comes from TCRdb applying MiXCR to the PCR reads. Of 20,000 or so distinct CDR3 sequences in the sample, 51% were seen once. The sample in question was CD4+ T cells from blood, cultured in vitro, obtained before SARS-CoV-2 vaccination. These receptors all stem from a human donor who had recovered from COVID-19. CDR3s include the opening cysteine and the closing phenylalanine or tryptophan. Fields, in order: CDR3 DNA, CDR3 protein, D gene, clone size, V gene, J gene. The D gene is left open where the match is weak. Only part of the rows carry a size: once, few, many, or a class if the clone is expanded.

TGTGCCTGGAGTAGACAGATTAATCAGCCCCAGCATTTT,CAWSRQINQPQHF,.,few,TRBV30,TRBJ1-5
TGTGCCATCAGTGAAAGCGGGCAGGGGAGGGGGACCCAGTACTTC,CAISESGQGRGTQYF,.,.,TRBV10-3,TRBJ2-5
TGCAGTGCTAGTACGGTAGGATACAATGAGCAGTTCTTC,CSASTVGYNEQFF,.,.,TRBV20-1,TRBJ2-1
TGCAGTGCTCCAAAGGACGAATATGGCTACACCTTC,CSAPKDEYGYTF,.,few,TRBV20-1,TRBJ1-2
TGCAGTGCTAGAGTTCCGGGGGCAACGGGAAACACCATATATTTT,CSARVPGATGNTIYF,.,.,TRBV20-1,TRBJ1-3
TGTGCCAGCAGCAAACCTCGGGGAGTCTACAATGAGCAGTTCTTC,CASSKPRGVYNEQFF,.,.,TRBV21-1,TRBJ2-1
TGTGCCAGCAGAAAGACAGGGAATCGCTACGAGCAGTACTTC,CASRKTGNRYEQYF,TRBD1,few,TRBV27,TRBJ2-7
TGTGCCAGCAGCAAAGTTCTGGAGGGGGCGCAAACAGATATGCAGTATTTT,CASSKVLEGAQTDMQYF,.,.,TRBV21-1,TRBJ2-3
TGCGCCAGCAGTGGGACAGGGTCCCTTAGGGCCCACTACGAGCAGTACTTC,CASSGTGSLRAHYEQYF,TRBD1,.,TRBV5-1,TRBJ2-7
TGTGCCAGCAGCTTGGCCAGGATCGTGTCAGGAGATAACTATGGCTACACCTTC,CASSLARIVSGDNYGYTF,.,once,TRBV5-4,TRBJ1-2
TGTGCCAGCAGCCCACAGGGGCCCCTGAACACCGGGGAGCTGTTTTTT,CASSPQGPLNTGELFF,TRBD1,.,TRBV7-2,TRBJ2-2
TGTGCCAGCAGTAACCGGCCAACAGGGGATTATAGCAATCAGCCCCAGCATTTT,CASSNRPTGDYSNQPQHF,TRBD1,few,TRBV25-1,TRBJ1-5
TGCAGTGCCCAAACGGAGGGCAGCTACGAGCAGTACTTC,CSAQTEGSYEQYF,.,.,TRBV20-1,TRBJ2-7
TGTGCCAGCAGCCGTGACAGGGGAGATGGCTACACCTTC,CASSRDRGDGYTF,TRBD1,.,TRBV7-6,TRBJ1-2
TGTGCCAGCAGTATAACGATGGGCACAGATACGCAGTATTTT,CASSITMGTDTQYF,.,.,TRBV6-1,TRBJ2-3
TGTGCCAGCAGTTACCCAAGCGGGAGGTCCTACAATGAGCAGTTCTTC,CASSYPSGRSYNEQFF,TRBD2,.,TRBV6-5,TRBJ2-1
TGTGCCAGCGAGGGCGGAGGGGGGGGCAATCAGCCCCAGCATTTT,CASEGGGGGNQPQHF,.,few,TRBV28,TRBJ1-5
TGTGCCATCAGTGATACAGATACGCAGTATTTT,CAISDTDTQYF,.,.,TRBV10-3,TRBJ2-3